These 17 T cell receptor beta chains came from one sample sequenced in a study of cytomegalovirus exposure and HLA in healthy donors. Primers: 60 Vbeta forward and 13 Jbeta reverse. The protocol was immunoSEQ multiplex PCR, while the TCRdb copy is restricted to in-frame clones and leaves out a portion. The sample spans around 70,000 clones; the ten largest clones claim approximately 1.8%. The source material was PBMCs. All receptors come from a woman in her twenties or thirties in good health and CMV-seronegative.

The V and J genes are TRBV14 and TRBJ1-5; D ambiguous. The CDR3 has 12 amino acids. V shed 4 bases and J shed 6 bases, with 7 bases lying between them. Germline V lookup: CDR1 SGHDN, CDR2 FVKESK. The CDR3 DNA sequence: TGTGCCAGCAGCCTCGAGGGTCAGCCCCAGCATTTT. Amino acid sequence: CASSLEGQPQHF. The variable domain in full, with the rest retrieved from reference TRBV14 and TRBJ1-5, is EAGVTQFPSHSVIEKGQTVTLRCDPISGHDNLYWYRRVMGKEIKFLLHFVKESKQDESGMPNNRFLAERTGGTYSTLKVQPAELEDSGVYFCASSLEGQPQHFGDGTRLSIL.

This chain uses TRBV7-2 with TRBJ2-7; 9 nucleotides agree with TRBD1. Germline loops: CDR1 SGHTA, CDR2 FQGNSA. The CDR3 has 14 residues. V dropped 3 bases and J dropped 6; count of bases not matched to a gene: 6. The CDR3 DNA follows: TGTGCCAGCAGCTTGCGGGACAGGGCATCCGAGCAGTACTTC. Amino acid sequence: CASSLRDRASEQYF.

The V and J genes are TRBV7-2 and TRBJ2-5, with 12 bases that match TRBD2. Germline V gene data show CDR1 as SGHTA and CDR2 as FQGNSA. V dropped 1 base and J dropped 10; count of bases not matched to a gene: 4. The CDR3 has 14 residues. CDR3 in amino acids: CASSLGTSGEYQYF. The CDR3 DNA is TGTGCCAGCAGCTTAGGGACTAGCGGGGAATACCAGTACTTC.

This chain connects TRBV9 to TRBJ2-1; D call uncertain. There are 15 residues in the CDR3. The germline V gene has CDR1 SGDLS and CDR2 YYNGEE. The V end was cut by 4 bases, the J end by 4 bases, with 15 bases between. The CDR3 coding sequence is TGTGCCAGCAGCCATAGCAGCCTTGGGTACAATGAGCAGTTCTTC. Its protein product is CASSHSSLGYNEQFF.

The V call is TRBV6-5, the J call TRBJ1-1, with a weak D call TRBD1 (5 bases). Between the trimmed V and J ends, which lost 3 bases and 1 base, there was a span of 15 bases. This CDR3 spans 16 amino acids. CDR1 is MNHEY and CDR2 is SVGAGI in the germline V gene. The CDR3 reads CASSYTPGLPNTEAFF. The CDR3 DNA sequence: TGTGCCAGCAGTTATACCCCGGGACTTCCGAACACTGAAGCTTTCTTT.

The gene calls are TRBV28 and TRBJ1-2, with 7 positions matching TRBD1. Germline V gene data show CDR1 as MDHEN and CDR2 as SYDVKM. The junction had 12 bases not matched to a gene; V was cut back by 2 bases and J by 0 bases. This CDR3 has 18 residues. In nucleotides, the CDR3 is TGTGCCAGCAGTTTACCCCGGGACAGCTCCTTTTCTAACTATGGCTACACCTTC. The encoded protein is CASSLPRDSSFSNYGYTF.

This rearrangement joins TRBV28 to TRBJ1-4; the D is unclear. V was trimmed by 6 bases and J by 0 bases, leaving 11 bases between them. The CDR3 length is 15 residues. CDR1 is MDHEN, CDR2 SYDVKM, per germline. The CDR3 is CASRGGDATNEKLFF. CDR3 sequence (DNA): TGTGCCAGCAGAGGAGGAGATGCAACTAATGAAAAACTGTTTTTT.

The CDR3 coding sequence is TGTGCCAGCAGCTTAAAGCCCGGGACAGATTATTCACCCCTCCACTTT. As protein: CASSLKPGTDYSPLHF. This chain uses TRBV7-3 with TRBJ1-6, with 7 positions matching TRBD1. Germline loops: CDR1 SGHTA, CDR2 FQGTGA. The CDR3 contains 16 residues. With V trimmed by 1 base and J by 8 bases, 8 bases remained unmatched. The variable domain in full, completed from reference TRBV7-3 and TRBJ1-6, reads GAGVSQTPSNKVTEKGKYVELRCDPISGHTALYWYRQSLGQGPEFLIYFQGTGAADDSGLPNDRFFAVRPEGSVSTLKIQRTERGDSAVYLCASSLKPGTDYSPLHFGNGTRLTVT.

V and J are TRBV6-1 and TRBJ2-7, with D tentatively TRBD1 (5 bases). Trimming stripped 2 bases from V and 7 bases from J, with 18 bases between. Germline CDR1 is MNHNS and CDR2 is SASEGT. This CDR3 comprises 15 residues. The CDR3 reads CASSEKSAGLGEQYF. CDR3 nucleotides: TGTGCCAGCAGTGAAAAATCGGCAGGGCTCGGAGAGCAGTACTTC.

This rearrangement joins TRBV2 to TRBJ2-5, with TRBD2 matching 12 bases. The CDR3 loop spans 15 amino acids. Germline-derived CDR1 and CDR2 are SNHLY and FYNNEI. With V trimmed by 4 bases and J by 1 base, 1 base remained unmatched. The CDR3 region has the DNA TGTGCCAGCAGTGCGACTAGCGGGAGCCAAGAGACCCAGTACTTC. Protein product: CASSATSGSQETQYF.

This sequence joins TRBV18 and TRBJ1-6; TRBD1 matches at 7 bases. Trimming at V came to 3 bases and at J to 9 bases, leaving 8 bases not matched to a gene. The CDR3 is 15 amino acids. Germline CDR1 is KGHSH and CDR2 is LQKENI. Here the CDR3 reads CASSPGEGAGSPLHF. DNA of the CDR3: TGTGCCAGCTCACCGGGTGAGGGGGCAGGTTCACCCCTCCACTTT.

The rearrangement links TRBV19 to TRBJ2-2, with D maybe TRBD1 (5 bases). Germline-derived CDR1 and CDR2 are LNHDA and SQIVND (reference sequence). The CDR3 contains 14 residues. V lost 6 bases, J lost 1 base, and 9 bases lay in between. CDR3 region: CASRNDRNTGELFF. The DNA of the CDR3 is TGTGCCAGTAGGAACGACAGGAACACCGGGGAGCTGTTTTTT.

This chain joins TRBV4-1 and TRBJ1-2, with 8 bases that match TRBD1. The CDR3 sequence is 14 residues long. The germline CDR1 and CDR2 sequences are MGHRA and YSYEKL. V dropped 3 bases and J dropped 4; count of bases not matched to a gene: 4. The CDR3 DNA reads TGCGCCAGCAGCCAGACAGGGGAGGCCTATGGCTACACCTTC. This gives the protein CASSQTGEAYGYTF.

V gene TRBV4-2 combines with J gene TRBJ1-4, with D possibly matching TRBD1 (5 bases). Trimming shortened V by 4 bases and J by 7 bases, and 13 bases separated the two germline ends. CDR1 LGHNA and CDR2 YNFKEQ come from the germline V gene. The CDR3 has 14 residues. CDR3 in amino acids: CASSPRQGGEKLFF. The CDR3 region has the DNA TGTGCCAGCAGCCCCCGCCAGGGAGGTGAAAAACTGTTTTTT.

CDR3 region: CASSPRTDTQYF. The CDR3 DNA reads TGTGCCAGCAGTCCCCGGACAGATACGCAGTATTTT. J is TRBJ2-3 and V is TRBV6-5; D is unresolved. Trimming pared 5 bases from V and 3 bases from J, leaving 6 bases between. CDR1 and CDR2 (germline): MNHEY, SVGAGI. The CDR3 loop spans 12 amino acids.

The chain combines TRBV7-2 with TRBJ1-6, with 12 bases aligning to TRBD1. The CDR3 consists of 15 residues. V gave up 5 bases and J gave up 10 bases; unmatched junction bases: 6. Germline CDR1 and CDR2: SGHTA and FQGNSA. In DNA form, the CDR3 reads TGTGCCAGCAGCCCGGGACAGGGGGCAGGGTCACCCCTCCACTTT. Translation gives CASSPGQGAGSPLHF.

The chain has TRBV7-9 and TRBJ1-1, with 8 positions matching TRBD1. CDR3 size: 14 residues. Germline-derived CDR1 and CDR2 are SEHNR and FQNEAQ (reference sequence). The ends lost 5 bases at V and 5 bases at J; junction bases unmatched: 7. Written as DNA, the CDR3 is TGTGCCAGCAGCGTTCAGGGGGCATGGACTGAAGCTTTCTTT. This sequence encodes CASSVQGAWTEAFF.